The clone carrying this T cell receptor (beta chain) has more than one count but fewer than ten. What it binds is not known. Stem cell-like memory, regulatory, central memory and naive CD4+ cells were sorted via CD45RO/CCR7/CD25/CD127/CD95/CD27. Expressed TCRB transcripts were sequenced because the entire RNA isolate underwent reverse transcription. Repertoires were generated with immunoSEQ multiplex PCR, while TCRdb's copy carries only in-frame clones and drops some. The table has 240,000 or so clones, 11% to 15% seen once. The data were taken from a study of beta chain features in type 1 diabetes. Study-level findings and limits: Patients with Type 1 diabetes showed moderately but significantly shorter TCRB CDR3s in all four CD4+ subsets.

CDR3 length equals 16 residues. From germline, CDR1 is MDHEN and CDR2 SYDVKM. J lost 7 bases, V lost 7 bases, and 14 bases had no gene match. This clonotype was obtained from a man aged 30 to 39 with type 1 diabetes. The chain carries TRBV28 and TRBJ2-1; 9 nucleotides line up with TRBD2. The sequencing sample was made of naive CD4+ T cells from blood. The CDR3 reads CASMPKRGADWNEQFF. In DNA form, the CDR3 reads TGTGCCAGCATGCCTAAGCGGGGGGCCGATTGGAATGAGCAGTTCTTC.